This TCR beta chain was recovered during a study of neoadjuvant anti-PD-1 for oral cavity cancer. Turning to the study itself: Around day 43, patients without progression received a fourth nivolumab dose before surgery. General study findings and limits: Higher pretreatment Treg/Th17 ratios tracked higher pretreatment blood clonality. With three patients per group, TCR findings need larger cohorts.

The patients had HPV-negative, locally advanced oral cavity squamous cell carcinoma. Germline V gives CDR1 MNHEY, CDR2 SVGAGI. This CDR3 is built from 13 residues. Losses at the gene ends were 2 bases for V and 7 bases for J; bases not matched to a gene: 3. The protocol was immunoSEQ multiplex PCR, while the TCRdb copy is restricted to in-frame clones and leaves out a portion. This repertoire shows approximately 17,000 clones, 50% to 75% found once; its top ten account for approximately 3%. In regard to this clone: The antigen remains unidentified.

The source is a person aged 40 to 85 with oral cavity squamous cell carcinoma. This specimen consisted of PBMCs, obtained before nivolumab (anti-PD-1) treatment. V usage is TRBV6-5 and J usage is TRBJ2-7, with 9 bases fitting TRBD1. CDR3 region: CASSYRQGGEQYF. For the CDR3, the DNA is TGTGCCAGCAGTTACCGACAGGGGGGGGAGCAGTACTTC.